Listed below are T cell receptor beta chains from one sample, sequenced in a study of T cell responses to AZD1222 COVID-19 vaccine. The protocol was immunoSEQ multiplex PCR, while the TCRdb copy is restricted to in-frame clones and leaves out a portion. The data contain approximately 110,000 clones, around 90% of them singletons. Here the sequenced sample was peripheral blood, taken on day 0 of AZD1222 vaccination. All receptors derive from an adult in good health. Each CDR3 is given with its conserved first and last residue. Fields, in order: V gene, D gene, J gene, clone size, CDR3 length, CDR3 protein, CDR3 DNA. A D gene is named only where the DNA matches it firmly. A row's size may be missing; if present it is once, few, many or a size class.

>TRBV12-3/TRBV12-4|-|TRBJ2-7|-|12
CASSLLGGEQYF
TGTGCCAGCAGTTTATTAGGGGGCGAGCAGTACTTC
>TRBV3-1/TRBV3-2|-|TRBJ1-3|-|17
CASSQASRWGLGNTIYF
TGTGCCAGCAGCCAAGCTTCTAGGTGGGGGCTCGGAAACACCATATATTTT
>TRBV19|-|TRBJ1-5|-|12
CASSIAGHPVNF
TGTGCCAGTAGTATTGCGGGACACCCGGTGAATTTT
>TRBV29-1|TRBD1|TRBJ1-2|-|17
CSVEVSPRQGINYGYTF
TGCAGCGTTGAAGTCTCTCCCAGACAGGGTATCAACTATGGCTACACCTTC
>TRBV4-3|TRBD2|TRBJ2-3|-|18
CASSQDQGSGGTTDTQYF
TGCGCCAGCAGCCAAGATCAGGGTAGCGGGGGGACCACAGATACGCAGTATTTT
>TRBV2|-|TRBJ2-5|-|15
CASSLTGRVEETQYF
TGTGCCAGCAGCTTGACAGGCAGGGTTGAAGAGACCCAGTACTTC
>TRBV6-1|-|TRBJ2-7|-|13
CASSEAGRYEQYF
TGTGCCAGCAGTGAGGCGGGGCGGTACGAGCAGTACTTC
>TRBV7-2|-|TRBJ1-4|-|14
CASSLSRGGEKLFF
TGTGCCAGCAGCTTATCCAGGGGAGGTGAAAAACTGTTTTTT
>TRBV24-1|TRBD1|TRBJ1-2|once|15
CATSDPVGGDYGYTF
TGTGCCACCAGTGATCCCGTAGGGGGCGACTATGGCTACACCTTC
>TRBV28|-|TRBJ2-1|-|11
CASSLGQGNIF
TGTGCCAGCAGTTTAGGGCAGGGAAACATCTTC
>TRBV4-3|-|TRBJ1-1|-|15
CASSQEVMMNTEAFF
TGCGCCAGCAGCCAAGAAGTCATGATGAACACTGAAGCTTTCTTT
>TRBV11-2|-|TRBJ1-6|-|16
CASSLASPQANSPLHF
TGTGCCAGCAGCTTAGCGTCCCCACAGGCTAATTCACCCCTCCACTTT
>TRBV6-6|-|TRBJ1-1|-|15
CASSGRVGANTEAFF
TGTGCCAGCAGTGGACGGGTAGGCGCCAACACTGAAGCTTTCTTT
>TRBV3-1/TRBV3-2|-|TRBJ1-1|-|14
CASSQDLGQPEAFF
TGTGCCAGCAGCCAAGATCTGGGACAACCTGAAGCTTTCTTT
>TRBV5-4|-|TRBJ1-5|-|15
CASSSGPNNNQPQHF
TGTGCCAGCAGCTCGGGGCCTAATAATAATCAGCCCCAGCATTTT
>TRBV28|TRBD2|TRBJ2-5|-|14
CASTKMGRGETQYF
TGTGCCAGCACCAAAATGGGGCGGGGGGAGACCCAGTACTTC
>TRBV15|-|TRBJ1-4|-|15
CATSRGRGSNEKLFF
TGTGCCACCAGCAGGGGGCGCGGATCTAATGAAAAACTGTTTTTT
>TRBV7-9|-|TRBJ1-4|once|15
CASSGWGDADEKLFF
TGTGCCAGCAGCGGATGGGGGGATGCTGATGAAAAACTGTTTTTT
>TRBV12-3/TRBV12-4|TRBD1|TRBJ2-1|-|13
CASSYRQGDEQFF
TGTGCCAGCAGTTATAGACAGGGGGATGAGCAGTTCTTC
>TRBV4-3|TRBD2|TRBJ2-1|-|17
CASSQDRTSGTRNEQFF
TGCGCCAGCAGCCAAGATCGAACTAGCGGGACTCGCAATGAGCAGTTCTTC
>TRBV18|TRBD1|TRBJ2-7|-|16
CASSPPGWTGVGEQYF
TGTGCCAGCTCACCACCAGGTTGGACAGGGGTGGGCGAGCAGTACTTC
>TRBV10-1|TRBD2|TRBJ2-1|few|20
CASSLLPGRSGRDSFNEQFF
TGCGCCAGCAGTCTCCTCCCGGGGCGGAGCGGGAGGGACTCCTTCAATGAGCAGTTCTTC
>TRBV5-1|-|TRBJ1-1|-|15
CASSSMGAENTEAFF
TGCGCCAGCAGCTCGATGGGGGCGGAGAACACTGAAGCTTTCTTT
>TRBV10-3|-|TRBJ2-1|-|14
CAISESGLGNEQFF
TGTGCCATCAGTGAATCAGGGTTGGGGAATGAGCAGTTCTTC
>TRBV28|TRBD1|TRBJ1-2|once|12
CASSRTGRGYTF
TGTGCCAGCAGTAGGACAGGCCGGGGCTACACCTTC
>TRBV4-1|TRBD2|TRBJ2-7|-|17
CASSQRGLAGASYEQYF
TGCGCCAGCAGCCAAAGAGGACTAGCGGGAGCGTCCTACGAGCAGTACTTC
>TRBV5-1|TRBD2|TRBJ2-2|-|16
CASRETSGKFNGELFF
TGCGCCAGCAGGGAAACTAGCGGGAAATTCAACGGGGAGCTGTTTTTT
>TRBV30|-|TRBJ2-5|few|14
CARQTPGTGETQYF
TGTGCCAGACAAACTCCGGGGACTGGGGAGACCCAGTACTTC